These 6 T cell receptor beta chains came from one sample sequenced in a study of T-cell memory formation after mild COVID-19. TCRdb re-analysed the 5' RACE reads in MiXCR, keeping a single row per CDR3 protein. The sample has approximately 270,000 distinct CDR3 sequences; roughly 17% are singletons. Sequencing was done on a sample of PBMCs or a T cell subset sorted from them (not recorded which). Receptors were obtained from a man in his late teens or twenties who had mild COVID-19 (a few samples of this study predate the infection). Cell type and time point are not known.

V gene TRBV7-2 combines with J gene TRBJ1-6, with a weak D call TRBD1 (6 bases). The V gene's germline CDR1 is SGHTA and CDR2 FQGNSA. The CDR3 is 15 amino acids. Trimming removed 4 bases from V and 7 bases from J, with 14 bases in between. CDR3 residues: CASSSIGQKNSPLHF. Here the CDR3 DNA reads TGTGCCAGCAGCTCGATCGGACAGAAGAATTCACCCCTCCACTTT.

This clonotype was counted between two and nine times. The J gene is TRBJ2-3, the V gene TRBV4-1; TRBD1 aligns across 9 bases. The CDR3 length is 17 residues. The V and J ends lost 0 bases and 6 bases, in that order; junction bases with no gene match: 10. Germline CDR1 and CDR2: MGHRA and YSYEKL. The CDR3, as DNA: TGCGCCAGCAGCCAAGATCCGCCGGACAGGGGCGAGGATACGCAGTATTTT. It encodes CASSQDPPDRGEDTQYF.

This chain links TRBV18 with TRBJ1-2; D is perhaps TRBD1 (5 bases). The CDR3 spans 14 residues. Per germline, CDR1 KGHSH and CDR2 LQKENI. With 3 bases removed from V and 4 bases from J, the gap between germline ends came to 12 bases. The CDR3 nucleotides read TGTGCCAGCTCACCCCGGGGAGGGACCTATGGCTACACCTTC. Protein sequence: CASSPRGGTYGYTF.

This clonotype has ten or more counts. The chain has TRBV27 and TRBJ2-3; 8 nucleotides match TRBD1. From germline, CDR1 is MNHEY and CDR2 SMNVEV (reference sequence). The length of the CDR3 is 14 residues. The ends lost 2 bases at V and 3 bases at J; junction bases unmatched: 1. Here the CDR3 DNA reads TGTGCCAGCAGTTTAAGGGACAGGACAGATACGCAGTATTTT. It yields the protein CASSLRDRTDTQYF.

V is TRBV6-2 or TRBV6-3 and J is TRBJ1-1, with TRBD1 matching over 10 bases. V trimming: 7 bases; J trimming: 3 bases; junction bases outside the gene matches: 8. The CDR3 runs 15 residues. Germline CDR1 and CDR2: MNHEY and SVGEGT. The DNA of the CDR3 is TGTGCCAGCACCTTGTTGGGACAGGGGTACACTGAAGCTTTCTTT. The encoded protein is CASTLLGQGYTEAFF.

At least ten counts were recorded for this clonotype. The chain joins TRBV5-1 to TRBJ1-1, with TRBD1 matching over 9 bases. There are 14 residues in the CDR3. Trimming removed 4 bases from V and 3 bases from J; junction bases left unmatched: 4. CDR1 and CDR2 (germline): SGHRS, YFSETQ. The CDR3 loop is CASSLQGADTEAFF. CDR3 bases: TGCGCCAGCAGCCTACAGGGGGCCGACACTGAAGCTTTCTTT.